Listed here are 11 T cell receptor beta chains from one sample, sequenced in a study of OX40 agonist ivuxolimab in advanced cancers. Data came from immunoSEQ multiplex PCR; TCRdb stores just in-frame clones and leaves some out. Counted here are some 57,000 clones, approximately 81% occurring once; the ten biggest clones make up roughly 0.53%. Sample: CD4+ or CD8+ T cells sorted from blood, taken in a trial of the OX40 agonist ivuxolimab. The receptor set was obtained from an adult with an advanced solid tumor such as melanoma, head and neck, liver or kidney cancer.

The V call is TRBV11-2, the J call TRBJ1-1, with D maybe TRBD1 (5 bases). CDR1 and CDR2 (germline): SGHAT, FQNNGV. The V end was cut by 0 bases, the J end by 7 bases, with 12 bases between. This CDR3 is 14 amino acids long. The CDR3 sequence is CASSLDWGVGEAFF. The CDR3 nucleotides read TGTGCCAGCAGCTTAGATTGGGGGGTTGGTGAAGCTTTCTTT.

This sequence joins TRBV7-9 and TRBJ2-1, with D tentatively TRBD2 (6 bases). The CDR3 has 12 residues. V shed 10 bases and J shed 9 bases, with 16 bases lying between them. The V gene's germline CDR1 is SEHNR and CDR2 FQNEAQ (reference sequence). The CDR3 is CATRLETAEQFF. The CDR3 DNA follows: TGTGCCACCAGACTAGAGACGGCTGAGCAGTTCTTC.

This clone came up once. The chain couples TRBV11-3 to TRBJ2-5; D possibly corresponds to TRBD2 (6 bases). This CDR3 region has 15 residues. Germline V gene data show CDR1 as SGHNT and CDR2 as YENEEA. Trimming took off 5 bases at V and 5 bases at J, with 18 bases between the two ends. The chain's CDR3 is CASSDTGRGVETQYF. As DNA, the CDR3 is TGTGCCAGCAGCGACACTGGCCGCGGGGTGGAGACCCAGTACTTC.

This clone was observed a few times. J is TRBJ2-5 and V is TRBV7-9, with 10 bases matching TRBD2. The CDR3 consists of 16 residues. J was trimmed by 3 bases and V by 2 bases; bases with no gene match: 6. Germline V gene sequence: CDR1 SEHNR, CDR2 FQNEAQ (reference sequence). Here the CDR3 reads CASSLRWTSGKETQYF. For the CDR3, the DNA is TGTGCCAGCAGCTTACGCTGGACTAGCGGAAAAGAGACCCAGTACTTC.

As regards this clone: The identical CDR3 is also encoded by other nucleotide sequences in the sample. This rearrangement joins TRBV7-9 to TRBJ2-1; the match to TRBD2 covers 7 bases. CDR3 length: 15 amino acids. The J segment lost 6 bases and the V segment lost 1 base, leaving 6 bases of the junction unmatched. Per the germline V gene, CDR1 is SEHNR and CDR2 is FQNEAQ (reference sequence). CDR3 nucleotides: TGTGCCAGCAGCTTAGGTGGCGGGAGCCTCAATGAGCAGTTCTTC. It is translated as CASSLGGGSLNEQFF.

At least ten counts were recorded for this clone. The CDR3 spells CASSRDTFSGNTIYF. In DNA form, the CDR3 reads TGCGCCAGCAGCCGCGACACCTTCTCTGGAAACACCATATATTTT. This rearrangement joins TRBV4-3 to TRBJ1-3; D is unresolved. In germline, CDR1 is LGHNA, CDR2 YSLEER. V was clipped by 4 bases and J by 0 bases, with 10 bases between them. The CDR3 has 15 amino acids.

The chain joins TRBV7-9 to TRBJ2-5, with D perhaps TRBD1 (6 bases). Per the germline V gene, CDR1 is SEHNR and CDR2 is FQNEAQ (reference sequence). Trimming removed 0 bases from V and 7 bases from J, with 15 bases in between. The length of the CDR3 is 15 residues. Here the CDR3 DNA reads TGTGCCAGCAGCTTAGCGGGGGCCAGGGTGGGGACCCAGTACTTC. It codes for CASSLAGARVGTQYF.

This chain links TRBV7-2 with TRBJ1-4, with TRBD1 identical over 10 bases. Losses at the gene ends were 5 bases for V and 6 bases for J; bases not matched to a gene: 6. The V gene's germline CDR1 is SGHTA and CDR2 FQGNSA. The CDR3 has 15 amino acids. CDR3 region: CASSPVGTGDEKLFF. The CDR3, as DNA: TGTGCCAGCAGCCCAGTCGGGACAGGGGATGAAAAACTGTTTTTT.

The V and J genes are TRBV9 and TRBJ2-5; 9 positions agree with TRBD2. Germline CDR1 reads SGDLS; CDR2 reads YYNGEE. This CDR3 is built from 15 residues. The ends lost 0 bases at V and 5 bases at J; junction bases unmatched: 5. CDR3 in DNA: TGTGCCAGCAGCGTAGGGATAGCGGGAGTGGAGACCCAGTACTTC. Its translation is CASSVGIAGVETQYF. The entire variable domain, with the rest obtained from reference TRBV9 and TRBJ2-5, is as follows: DSGVTQTPKHLITATGQRVTLRCSPRSGDLSVYWYQQSLDQGLQFLIQYYNGEERAKGNILERFSAQQFPDLHSELNLSSLELGDSALYFCASSVGIAGVETQYFGPGTRLLVL.

The chain has TRBV7-2 and TRBJ2-7; a possible D gene is TRBD2 (6 bases). The V end was cut by 1 base, the J end by 7 bases, with 14 bases between. The CDR3 is 14 residues long. CDR1 is SGHTA and CDR2 is FQGNSA in the germline V gene. The CDR3: CASSLDRAGLEQYF. The CDR3 DNA follows: TGTGCCAGCAGCTTAGATCGAGCGGGCCTTGAGCAGTACTTC.

This chain connects TRBV5-1 to TRBJ2-5; 8 bases fit TRBD2. V lost 4 bases to trimming and J lost 4 bases; unmatched junction nucleotides: 9. Germline values: CDR1 SGHRS, CDR2 YFSETQ. CDR3 length: 15 residues. The DNA for the CDR3 is TGCGCCAGCAGCCTAGAAAGCGGGAGTCGAGAGACCCAGTACTTC. Protein product: CASSLESGSRETQYF. The variable domain in full, with the rest retrieved from reference TRBV5-1 and TRBJ2-5, is KAGVTQTPRYLIKTRGQQVTLSCSPISGHRSVSWYQQTPGQGLQFLFEYFSETQRNKGNFPGRFSGRQFSNSRSEMNVSTLELGDSALYLCASSLESGSRETQYFGPGTRLLVL.